This T cell receptor beta chain is drawn from a study of graft-versus-host responses after intestinal transplantation. About the research overall: Grafts were multivisceral, liver-intestinal, or isolated intestinal.

Sequencing used immunoSEQ multiplex PCR; TCRdb keeps in-frame clones, though not all of them. The table lists about 15,000 clones, around 70% of them singletons. Graft samples were processed, releasing intraepithelial and lamina propria lymphocytes. Sequences were derived from ileum tissue, sampled 14 days after transplant. This clonotype was obtained from a human patient who received an intestinal transplant, so some T cells may come from the graft donor.

The CDR3 loop is CASSWATEAFF. The CDR3 DNA is TGTGCCAGCAGTTGGGCGACTGAAGCTTTCTTT. The rearrangement links TRBV5-6 to TRBJ1-1; D uncertain. This CDR3 spans 11 amino acids. CDR1 and CDR2 (germline): SGHDT, YYEEEE. The ends were cut back, 5 bases at V and 5 bases at J, with 7 bases in the middle.